The rows below give T cell receptor beta chains drawn from one sample of a study of cytomegalovirus exposure and HLA in healthy donors. Some clones are missing from TCRdb's copy, which holds only in-frame ones; the method was immunoSEQ multiplex PCR. The table has around 140,000 clones, roughly two thirds seen once. Sequenced material: PBMCs. These receptors originate from a male donor in good health and CMV-seronegative. Both conserved end residues are part of each CDR3. A D gene is named only where the DNA matches it firmly. Expanded clones are given a class, and other clones once, few, many or no size at all.

v_gene: TRBV29-1
d_gene: TRBD1
j_gene: TRBJ1-1
abundance: NA
CDR3aa: CSASDRVAFF
CDR3nt: TGCAGCGCGTCGGACAGGGTGGCTTTCTTT

v_gene: TRBV4-2
d_gene: NA
j_gene: TRBJ2-7
abundance: few
CDR3aa: CASSQEFSVPESEQYF
CDR3nt: TGTGCCAGCAGCCAAGAATTTTCCGTGCCCGAGTCCGAGCAGTACTTC

v_gene: TRBV30
d_gene: NA
j_gene: TRBJ1-2
abundance: NA
CDR3aa: CAWSSGRGVGYTF
CDR3nt: TGTGCCTGGAGTTCGGGCAGGGGAGTGGGCTACACCTTC

v_gene: TRBV4-3
d_gene: NA
j_gene: TRBJ1-3
abundance: few
CDR3aa: CASSQTSGLGGNTIYF
CDR3nt: TGCGCCAGCAGCCAAACCTCAGGGTTAGGAGGAAACACCATATATTTT

v_gene: TRBV5-4
d_gene: TRBD2
j_gene: TRBJ2-5
abundance: once
CDR3aa: CASSPGLAGGRETQYF
CDR3nt: TGTGCCAGCAGCCCAGGACTAGCGGGGGGCCGAGAGACCCAGTACTTC

v_gene: TRBV6-5
d_gene: TRBD1
j_gene: TRBJ1-4
abundance: NA
CDR3aa: CASSYRSTGNNEKLFF
CDR3nt: TGTGCCAGCAGTTACCGTTCGACAGGGAATAATGAAAAACTGTTTTTT

v_gene: TRBV19
d_gene: NA
j_gene: TRBJ2-7
abundance: NA
CDR3aa: CASSTLLSYEQYF
CDR3nt: TGTGCCAGTAGTACCCTCCTTTCCTACGAGCAGTACTTC

v_gene: TRBV28
d_gene: TRBD2
j_gene: TRBJ2-1
abundance: few
CDR3aa: CASSPRGGTEQFF
CDR3nt: TGTGCCAGCAGTCCCCGGGGGGGCACTGAGCAGTTCTTC

v_gene: TRBV7-9
d_gene: NA
j_gene: TRBJ1-4
abundance: NA
CDR3aa: CASSPLLRANEKLFF
CDR3nt: TGTGCCAGCAGCCCCCTTCTTCGAGCTAATGAAAAACTGTTTTTT

v_gene: TRBV30
d_gene: TRBD1
j_gene: TRBJ1-1
abundance: NA
CDR3aa: CAWSVQGDTEAFF
CDR3nt: TGTGCCTGGAGTGTACAGGGGGACACTGAAGCTTTCTTT

v_gene: TRBV28
d_gene: NA
j_gene: TRBJ1-1
abundance: NA
CDR3aa: CASSSGAGYEAFF
CDR3nt: TGTGCCAGCAGTTCTGGGGCCGGGTATGAAGCTTTCTTT

v_gene: TRBV9
d_gene: TRBD2
j_gene: TRBJ2-5
abundance: NA
CDR3aa: CASSAGGETQYF
CDR3nt: TGTGCCAGCAGCGCGGGGGGGGAGACCCAGTACTTC

v_gene: TRBV5-8
d_gene: NA
j_gene: TRBJ2-3
abundance: once
CDR3aa: CASSLGLVTDTQYF
CDR3nt: TGTGCCAGCAGCTTGGGACTAGTTACAGATACGCAGTATTTT

v_gene: TRBV10-3
d_gene: NA
j_gene: TRBJ1-3
abundance: NA
CDR3aa: CAISEFTGRGTIYF
CDR3nt: TGTGCCATCAGTGAGTTTACCGGTAGAGGCACCATATATTTT

v_gene: TRBV27
d_gene: NA
j_gene: TRBJ2-4
abundance: few
CDR3aa: CASSSALQNIQYF
CDR3nt: TGTGCCAGCAGTTCCGCACTACAAAACATTCAGTACTTC

v_gene: TRBV19
d_gene: TRBD1
j_gene: TRBJ1-6
abundance: NA
CDR3aa: CASSPRTGGNSPLHF
CDR3nt: TGTGCCAGTAGTCCCCGGACAGGGGGTAATTCACCCCTCCACTTT

v_gene: TRBV28
d_gene: NA
j_gene: TRBJ1-5
abundance: NA
CDR3aa: CASSLGQGRQPQHF
CDR3nt: TGTGCCAGCAGTTTAGGGCAGGGAAGACAGCCCCAGCATTTT

v_gene: TRBV19
d_gene: NA
j_gene: TRBJ1-5
abundance: NA
CDR3aa: CASTPNGFSNQPQHF
CDR3nt: TGTGCCAGTACCCCGAACGGGTTTAGCAATCAGCCCCAGCATTTT

v_gene: TRBV7-3
d_gene: TRBD1
j_gene: TRBJ2-5
abundance: NA
CDR3aa: CASSTNRGRGETQYF
CDR3nt: TGTGCCAGCAGCACAAACAGGGGGCGGGGAGAGACCCAGTACTTC